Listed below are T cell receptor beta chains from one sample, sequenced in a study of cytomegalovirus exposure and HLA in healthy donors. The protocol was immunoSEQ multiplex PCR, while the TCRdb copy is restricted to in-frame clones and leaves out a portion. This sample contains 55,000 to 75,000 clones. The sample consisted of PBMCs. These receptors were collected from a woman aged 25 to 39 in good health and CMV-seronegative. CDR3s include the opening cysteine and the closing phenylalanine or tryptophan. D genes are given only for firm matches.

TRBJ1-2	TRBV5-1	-	CASSLDVVRGYGYTF	TGCGCCAGCAGCTTGGACGTGGTTCGGGGCTATGGCTACACCTTC
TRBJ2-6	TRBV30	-	CAWGLRSSGANVLTF	TGTGCCTGGGGTTTGAGAAGCTCTGGGGCCAACGTCCTGACTTTC
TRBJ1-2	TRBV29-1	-	CSVVSFGYTF	TGCAGCGTTGTTAGCTTTGGCTACACCTTC
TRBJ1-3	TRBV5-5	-	CASSRTVLSGNTIYF	TGTGCCAGCAGCCGTACAGTCCTCTCTGGAAACACCATATATTTT
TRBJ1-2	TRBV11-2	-	CASSLTRDTYGYTF	TGTGCCAGCAGCTTAACCCGGGACACCTATGGCTACACCTTC
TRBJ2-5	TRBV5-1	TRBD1	CASSVGQRETQYF	TGCGCCAGCAGCGTGGGACAGAGGGAGACCCAGTACTTC
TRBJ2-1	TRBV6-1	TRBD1	CASSEAGTGVVKSYNEQFF	TGTGCCAGCAGTGAAGCGGGGACAGGGGTGGTGAAGTCCTACAATGAGCAGTTCTTC
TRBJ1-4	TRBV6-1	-	CASSGRANEKLFF	TGTGCCAGCAGTGGCCGGGCTAATGAAAAACTGTTTTTT
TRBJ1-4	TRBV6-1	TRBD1	CASRGLETGKEKLFF	TGTGCCAGCAGGGGTCTCGAGACAGGGAAGGAAAAACTGTTTTTT
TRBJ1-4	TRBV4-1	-	CASRAIGVFTEKLFF	TGCGCCAGCAGAGCAATAGGGGTATTCACTGAAAAACTGTTTTTT
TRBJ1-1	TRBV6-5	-	CASISLRGTEAFF	TGTGCCAGCATCAGTCTCCGTGGCACTGAAGCTTTCTTT
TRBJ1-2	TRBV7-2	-	CASSLQAHRSYGYTF	TGTGCCAGCAGCTTACAGGCGCACAGAAGCTATGGCTACACCTTC
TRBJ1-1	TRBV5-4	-	CASSQDRRLNTEAFF	TGTGCCAGCAGTCAAGACAGGCGTCTGAACACTGAAGCTTTCTTT
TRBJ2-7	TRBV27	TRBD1	CASRMGQPNYEQYF	TGTGCCAGCAGAATGGGACAGCCAAACTACGAGCAGTACTTC
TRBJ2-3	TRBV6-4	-	CASSESTSTDTQYF	TGTGCCAGCAGTGAGTCGACTAGCACAGATACGCAGTATTTT
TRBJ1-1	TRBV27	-	CASSSPGHFEAFF	TGTGCCAGCAGTTCCCCGGGACATTTTGAAGCTTTCTTT
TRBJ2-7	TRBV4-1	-	CASSNSISYEQYF	TGCGCCAGCAGCAACAGTATCTCCTACGAGCAGTACTTC
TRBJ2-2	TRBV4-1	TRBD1	CASSQLRTGPSGELFF	TGCGCCAGCAGCCAACTCCGGACAGGGCCTTCCGGGGAGCTGTTTTTT
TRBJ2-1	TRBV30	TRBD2	CAWSVKASGYFQPYNEQFF	TGTGCCTGGAGTGTGAAGGCTAGCGGGTACTTTCAACCCTACAATGAGCAGTTCTTC
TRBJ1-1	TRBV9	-	CASSVDEVYTEAFF	TGTGCCAGCAGCGTAGACGAGGTGTACACTGAAGCTTTCTTT
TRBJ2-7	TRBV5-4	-	CASSLWGGGYEQYF	TGTGCCAGCAGCTTGTGGGGGGGCGGGTACGAGCAGTACTTC
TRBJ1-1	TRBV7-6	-	CASSLELTGNTEAFF	TGTGCCAGCAGCTTAGAGTTGACAGGGAACACTGAAGCTTTCTTT
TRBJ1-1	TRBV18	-	CASSPESGNTEAFF	TGTGCCAGCTCACCTGAGTCAGGGAACACTGAAGCTTTCTTT
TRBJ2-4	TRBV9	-	CASSGGVLAKNIQYF	TGTGCCAGCAGCGGGGGGGTTTTAGCCAAAAACATTCAGTACTTC
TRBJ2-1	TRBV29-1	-	CSVDSASSYNEQFF	TGCAGCGTGGACTCTGCGAGCTCCTACAATGAGCAGTTCTTC
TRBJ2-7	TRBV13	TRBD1	CASSLRDRVSEQYF	TGTGCCAGCAGCTTAAGGGACAGGGTGAGTGAGCAGTACTTC
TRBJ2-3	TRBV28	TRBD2	CASSPGTSGRSTDTQYF	TGTGCCAGCAGTCCCGGGACTAGCGGGAGGAGCACAGATACGCAGTATTTT
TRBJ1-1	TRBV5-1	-	CASATGMNTEAFF	TGCGCCAGCGCGACGGGGATGAACACTGAAGCTTTCTTT
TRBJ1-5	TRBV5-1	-	CASSLVGSNQPQHF	TGCGCCAGCAGCTTGGTCGGTAGCAATCAGCCCCAGCATTTT
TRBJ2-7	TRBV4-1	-	CASSQDRGSIYEQYF	TGCGCCAGCAGCCAAGATCGTGGCAGTATCTACGAGCAGTACTTC
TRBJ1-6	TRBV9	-	CASSVAPGSNSPLHF	TGTGCCAGCAGCGTAGCTCCGGGTAGTAATTCACCCCTCCACTTT
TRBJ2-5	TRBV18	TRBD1	CASSPPGGPETQYF	TGTGCCAGCTCACCACCAGGGGGCCCAGAGACCCAGTACTTC
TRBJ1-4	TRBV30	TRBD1	CAWGTGGVAKLFF	TGTGCCTGGGGGACAGGGGGCGTCGCAAAACTGTTTTTT
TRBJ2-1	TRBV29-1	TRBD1	CSVGTGTGDYNEQFF	TGCAGCGTGGGGACCGGGACAGGGGATTACAATGAGCAGTTCTTC
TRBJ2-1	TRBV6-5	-	CASRDDRGRFNEQFF	TGTGCCAGCAGAGACGACCGGGGGAGGTTCAATGAGCAGTTCTTC
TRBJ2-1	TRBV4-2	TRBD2	CASSHPLAGGFYNEQFF	TGTGCCAGCAGCCACCCCCTAGCGGGGGGCTTCTACAATGAGCAGTTCTTC
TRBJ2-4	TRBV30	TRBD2	CAWSEPAGGRYIQYF	TGTGCCTGGAGTGAGCCAGCGGGGGGGCGATACATTCAGTACTTC
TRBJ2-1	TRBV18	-	CASSPPERSYNEQFF	TGTGCCAGCTCACCACCGGAGCGTTCCTACAATGAGCAGTTCTTC
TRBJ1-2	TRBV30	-	CAWSVGVGGYTF	TGTGCCTGGAGTGTAGGGGTCGGGGGCTACACCTTC
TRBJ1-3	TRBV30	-	CGSTGKSGNTIYF	TGTGGGTCCACAGGGAAGTCTGGAAACACCATATATTTT
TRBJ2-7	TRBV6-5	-	CASRTGGQRGYEQYF	TGTGCCAGCAGGACAGGGGGTCAGCGGGGGTACGAGCAGTACTTC
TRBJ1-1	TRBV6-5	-	CASSYQGYTEAFF	TGTGCCAGCAGTTACCAGGGGTACACTGAAGCTTTCTTT
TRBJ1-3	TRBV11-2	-	CASTRESGNTIYF	TGTGCCAGCACCCGGGAATCTGGAAACACCATATATTTT
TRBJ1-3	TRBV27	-	CASSLGAGLGNTIYF	TGTGCCAGCAGTTTGGGTGCGGGGCTAGGAAACACCATATATTTT
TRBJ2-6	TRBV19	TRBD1	CASSIHPPRGLLSGANVLTF	TGTGCCAGTAGTATACACCCTCCGAGGGGGCTCTTATCTGGGGCCAACGTCCTGACTTTC
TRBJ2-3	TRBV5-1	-	CASSLGGSGTTDTQYF	TGCGCCAGCAGCTTGGGAGGTAGCGGAACCACAGATACGCAGTATTTT
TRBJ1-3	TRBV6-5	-	CASSYGGLGNTIYF	TGTGCCAGCAGTTACGGGGGACTTGGAAACACCATATATTTT
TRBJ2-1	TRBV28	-	CASSFRLDEQFF	TGTGCCAGCAGTTTTCGACTAGATGAGCAGTTCTTC
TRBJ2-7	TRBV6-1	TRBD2	CASSVEAGGTYEQYF	TGTGCCAGCAGTGTCGAGGCGGGGGGGACCTACGAGCAGTACTTC
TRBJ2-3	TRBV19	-	CASSTGLPLSTDTQYF	TGTGCCAGTAGTACCGGACTTCCCCTGAGCACAGATACGCAGTATTTT
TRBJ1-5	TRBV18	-	CASSTVYNQPQHF	TGTGCCAGCTCGACAGTTTATAATCAGCCCCAGCATTTT
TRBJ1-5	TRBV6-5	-	CASSYSRGNQPQHF	TGTGCCAGCAGTTACTCGCGAGGGAATCAGCCCCAGCATTTT
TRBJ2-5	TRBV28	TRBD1	CASSFYRGHETQYF	TGTGCCAGCAGTTTCTACAGGGGGCACGAGACCCAGTACTTC
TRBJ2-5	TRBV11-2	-	CASSTGLGGETQYF	TGTGCCAGCAGCACAGGGCTGGGAGGGGAGACCCAGTACTTC
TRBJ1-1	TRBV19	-	CASSSQNTEAFF	TGTGCCAGTAGTTCACAGAACACTGAAGCTTTCTTT
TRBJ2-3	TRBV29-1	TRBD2	CSARPGTSGGGDTQYF	TGCAGCGCACGCCCCGGGACTAGCGGGGGTGGGGATACGCAGTATTTT